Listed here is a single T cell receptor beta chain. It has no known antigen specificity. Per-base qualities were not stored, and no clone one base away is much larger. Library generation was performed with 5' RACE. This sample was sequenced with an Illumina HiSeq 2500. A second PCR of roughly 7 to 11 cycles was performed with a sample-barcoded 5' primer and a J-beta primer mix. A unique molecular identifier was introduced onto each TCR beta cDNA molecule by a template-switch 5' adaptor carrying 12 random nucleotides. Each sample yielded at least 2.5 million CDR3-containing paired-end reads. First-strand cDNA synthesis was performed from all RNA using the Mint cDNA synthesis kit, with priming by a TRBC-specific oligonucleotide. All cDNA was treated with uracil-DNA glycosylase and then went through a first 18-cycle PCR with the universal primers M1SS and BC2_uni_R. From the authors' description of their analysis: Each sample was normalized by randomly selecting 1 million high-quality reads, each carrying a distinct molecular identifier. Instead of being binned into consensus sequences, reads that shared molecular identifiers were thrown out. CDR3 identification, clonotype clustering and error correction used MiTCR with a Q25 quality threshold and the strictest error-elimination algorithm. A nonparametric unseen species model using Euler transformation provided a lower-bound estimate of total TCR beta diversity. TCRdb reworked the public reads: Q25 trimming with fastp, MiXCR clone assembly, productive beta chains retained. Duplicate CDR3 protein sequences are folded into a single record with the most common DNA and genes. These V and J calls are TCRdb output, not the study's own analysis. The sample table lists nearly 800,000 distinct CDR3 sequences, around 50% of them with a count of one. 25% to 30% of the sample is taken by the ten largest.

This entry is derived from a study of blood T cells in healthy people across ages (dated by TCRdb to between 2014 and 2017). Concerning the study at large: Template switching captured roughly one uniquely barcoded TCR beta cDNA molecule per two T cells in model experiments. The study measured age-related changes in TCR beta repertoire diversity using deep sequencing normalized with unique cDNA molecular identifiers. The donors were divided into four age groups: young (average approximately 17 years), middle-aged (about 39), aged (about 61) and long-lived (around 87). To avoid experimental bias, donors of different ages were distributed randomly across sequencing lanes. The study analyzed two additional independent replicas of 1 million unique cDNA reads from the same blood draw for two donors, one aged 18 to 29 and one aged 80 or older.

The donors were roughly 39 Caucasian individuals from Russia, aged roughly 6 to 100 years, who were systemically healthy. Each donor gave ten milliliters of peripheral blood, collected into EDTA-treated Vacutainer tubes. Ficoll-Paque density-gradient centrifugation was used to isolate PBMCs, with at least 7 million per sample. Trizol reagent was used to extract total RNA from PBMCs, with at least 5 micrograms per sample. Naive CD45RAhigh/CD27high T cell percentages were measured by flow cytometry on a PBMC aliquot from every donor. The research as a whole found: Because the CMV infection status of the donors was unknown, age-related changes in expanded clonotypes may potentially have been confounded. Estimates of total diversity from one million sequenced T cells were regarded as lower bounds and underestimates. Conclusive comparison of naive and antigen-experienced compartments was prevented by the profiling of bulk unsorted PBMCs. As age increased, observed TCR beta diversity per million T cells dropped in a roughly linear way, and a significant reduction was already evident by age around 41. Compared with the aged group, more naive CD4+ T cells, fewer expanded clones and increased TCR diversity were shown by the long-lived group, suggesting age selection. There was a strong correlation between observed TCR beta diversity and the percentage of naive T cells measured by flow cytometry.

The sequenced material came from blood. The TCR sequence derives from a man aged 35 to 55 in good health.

The nucleotide sequence is given as TGTGCCAGCAGCTTAGTGGGGGGTTACAATCAGCCCCAGCATTTT. It translates to CASSLVGGYNQPQHF. Rearrangement joined TRBV7-9 to TRBJ1-5; the D segment could be TRBD1, given 5 matching bases. Reading the germline V gene (reference sequence) gives CDR1 SEHNR and CDR2 FQNEAQ. V is cut by 1 base and J by 3 bases, and the space between the germline ends is 10 bases. The CDR3 runs 15 residues from the cysteine to the phenylalanine. Left in the record is the CDR3 DNA by itself, 45 bases read in frame from the first base.